What follows is one T cell receptor beta chain and its context. Its antigen is still unknown. Sequenced by immunoSEQ multiplex PCR; TCRdb stores in-frame clones only, minus some. The sample records some 22,000 clones, about four fifths being singletons. The data were taken from a study of T cells in localized non-small cell lung cancer. V lost 0 bases to trimming and J lost 2 bases; unmatched junction nucleotides: 4. The CDR3 totals 15 residues. CDR1 LGHNA and CDR2 YNFKEQ come from the germline V gene. Study-wide findings and caveats: Appearing in adjacent lung were a median about 60 of the top 100 tumor clones.

The clonotype was recovered from a man aged 40 to 69 with stage I lung adenocarcinoma. The sequencing here drew on peripheral blood, taken before any cancer treatment. The rearrangement uses TRBV4-2 and TRBJ2-7; 7 bases match TRBD2. CDR3 sequence: CASSQEGGFTYEQYF. The DNA for the CDR3 is TGTGCCAGCAGCCAAGAGGGGGGGTTCACCTACGAGCAGTACTTC.